This T cell receptor (beta chain) was recovered during a study of blood T cells in healthy people across ages. Study overall: In model experiments, template switching was able to capture about one barcoded beta molecule for every two T cells that were present.

This clonotype occurred a few times. Its matching antigen is unknown. A sample-barcoded 5' primer and a J-beta primer mix were used in a second PCR of roughly 7 to 11 cycles. TCRdb re-called the 5' RACE reads through MiXCR, storing one row per CDR3 protein. The table includes roughly 1.6 million distinct CDR3 sequences, 30% to 35% detected once. Study findings and constraints: Unknown donor CMV status possibly confounded expanded clonotype changes. Estimated diversity, derived from one million T cells, was regarded as an underestimate.

Healthy individuals of Caucasian origin from Russia, aged roughly 6 to 90, served as donors. The CDR3 is made up of 13 amino acids. Germline CDR1 and CDR2: KGHDR and SFDVKD. J gave up 4 bases and V 9 bases, and 7 bases lay outside the gene matches. The J gene is TRBJ2-5, the V gene TRBV24-1; 7 bases line up with TRBD2. The sequencing input was blood. This TCR was sampled from a woman younger than 45 in good health. The CDR3 region has the DNA TGTGCCACCGCGGCGGGAGAGAGAGAGACCCAGTACTTC. Translation: CATAAGERETQYF.